These T cell receptor beta chains were read from a single sample in a study of early T cells in non-severe SARS-CoV-2 infection. TCRdb recomputed calls from the 5' RACE reads with MiXCR, one row per CDR3 protein. The sample gives around 100,000 distinct CDR3 sequences, roughly 13% of which show up once; 5.5% to 7% is in the top ten. Sequenced input: whole blood. The source is an adult who was a healthcare worker with PCR-confirmed SARS-CoV-2 infection or an uninfected control (not recorded which). The CDR3 runs from the conserved cysteine through the conserved F or W. Only part of the rows carry a size: once, few, many, or a class if the clone is expanded.

TRBJ2-7 | TRBV15 | few | CATSAMGVPEQYF
TRBJ2-7 | TRBV2 | many | CASVKEAGGPSYEQYF
TRBJ2-3 | TRBV20-1 | - | CSALGGGPDTQYF
TRBJ2-1 | TRBV29-1 | - | CSAHRGWEQFF
TRBJ2-3 | TRBV12-3/TRBV12-4 | - | CASSPIRDSHGDTQYF
TRBJ2-1 | TRBV9 | few | CASSAEGGPINEQFF
TRBJ2-7 | TRBV7-6 | few | CASGDRRLPYEQYF
TRBJ2-7 | TRBV19 | - | CASSHSGRGYEQYF
TRBJ2-1 | TRBV5-1 | - | CASSLGQANNEQFF
TRBJ2-1 | TRBV12-3/TRBV12-4 | many | CASIPSGSGPYNEQFF
TRBJ2-1 | TRBV7-6 | - | CASSSDNVHEQFF
TRBJ2-3 | TRBV11-2 | few | CASSPLAGVTDTQYF
TRBJ2-1 | TRBV7-3 | - | CASSPNLAGIPFF
TRBJ1-1 | TRBV5-5 | - | CASSLDRGNTEAFF
TRBJ2-3 | TRBV12-3/TRBV12-4 | few | CASSLKQGFPTDTQYF
TRBJ1-3 | TRBV14 | - | CASSQDFGRPSGNTIYF
TRBJ2-1 | TRBV7-3 | many | CASSLIGGRSPNEQFF
TRBJ1-3 | TRBV5-8 | many | CASSLAISGNTIYF
TRBJ2-1 | TRBV12-3/TRBV12-4 | few | CASKGRYNEQFF
TRBJ2-7 | TRBV11-2 | few | CASSWGAGDEQYF
TRBJ2-5 | TRBV20-1 | many | CSAWMAGQKTQYF
TRBJ1-5 | TRBV7-8 | many | CASSRGQGVGQPQHF
TRBJ2-3 | TRBV5-5 | many | CATSREGSDTQYF
TRBJ2-3 | TRBV29-1 | - | CSVGLLAENTQYF
TRBJ2-1 | TRBV7-2 | - | CASSRDYNEQFF
TRBJ2-3 | TRBV18 | - | CASSPGRIHTDTQYF
TRBJ2-7 | TRBV27 | - | CASTPGRGGHEQYF
TRBJ2-7 | TRBV7-9 | many | CASSSRDSPYEQYF
TRBJ2-5 | TRBV7-9 | - | CASSHLGHRETQYF
TRBJ1-4 | TRBV5-5 | - | CASSLVEKLFF
TRBJ1-3 | TRBV29-1 | - | CSVEGGQGFSGNTIYF
TRBJ1-2 | TRBV25-1 | few | CASSDHLGTNYGYTF
TRBJ1-1 | TRBV9 | few | CASSVRSEAFF
TRBJ2-1 | TRBV6-1 | - | CASEPLGAGEQFF
TRBJ1-4 | TRBV18 | many | CASSPYRMPTNEKLFF
TRBJ2-2 | TRBV6-4 | - | CASSARGTGELFF
TRBJ2-2 | TRBV18 | many | CASSPGLAANTGELFF
TRBJ2-7 | TRBV29-1 | many | CSVRDSLYEQYF
TRBJ2-1 | TRBV5-4 | many | CASSLEPSGTPPNEQFF
TRBJ2-1 | TRBV28 | many | CASSLRAGAEQFF
TRBJ2-7 | TRBV20-1 | many | CSASKQAGHEQYF
TRBJ2-1 | TRBV6-5 | - | CASSSFSGSNEQFF
TRBJ2-1 | TRBV27 | few | CASSETDWDSNNEQFF
TRBJ2-1 | TRBV6-6 | few | CASRTGSYNEQFF
TRBJ1-5 | TRBV18 | few | CASSPPGTVSQPQHF
TRBJ1-4 | TRBV20-1 | many | CSAREGTGDEKLFF
TRBJ2-7 | TRBV12-3/TRBV12-4 | many | CASSSQLAREQYF
TRBJ1-5 | TRBV3-1 | many | CASSRMVDQPQHF
TRBJ2-7 | TRBV28 | many | CAAGLAGSYEQYF
TRBJ1-6 | TRBV12-3/TRBV12-4 | many | CASSRDRRNSPLHF
TRBJ2-2 | TRBV6-4 | - | CASSEGETGELFF